This entry features one TCR beta chain sequence. Its recognized antigen is unknown. Base qualities are not provided; no much larger clone lies one nucleotide away. The library was obtained by 5' RACE. The data were produced on an Illumina HiSeq 2000. A universal primer binding site was introduced by template switching, and a unique molecular identifier was present in the final cDNA, enabling accurate counting of TCR cDNA molecules. Specific primers in the conserved constant-segment region were used to synthesize first-strand cDNA for TCR alpha and beta chains. To control for contamination, every cDNA library carried two barcodes: a SMART-Mk sample barcode plus Illumina barcodes. Two successive PCR steps introduced TruSeq adapter sequences along with Illumina sample barcodes. The TCR alpha and beta cDNA libraries were sequenced on the Illumina HiSeq platform using custom primers. As for the original processing: MiGEC processed the raw reads to extract unique molecular identifiers, while MiXCR was used to determine the CDR3 positions. Recombination models were inferred per individual with the repgenHMM and IGoR tools using an EM algorithm. Shared clonotypes were analyzed with the tcR package in R, and sharing was normalized by the product of cloneset sizes. To study raw recombination without the effects of thymic and clonal selection, out-of-frame nonproductive sequences were analyzed. TCRdb reanalyzed the raw reads on its own, using fastp at Q25 for trimming and MiXCR for clone calling, and kept in-frame beta chains. Rows are combined by CDR3 protein, so each entry shows the most common genes and DNA. TCRdb's processing, not the authors', yielded these V and J calls. This sample comprises 700,000 to 950,000 distinct CDR3 sequences, around 12% of them detected only once. The ten largest make up around 1.6% of the sample.

The CDR3 holds 13 amino acids from the cysteine to the phenylalanine. The entry retains the CDR3 DNA only, 39 bases that are in frame from base 1. V loses 5 bases, J loses 2 bases, and the germline ends lie 10 bases apart. Reading the germline V gene (reference sequence) gives CDR1 SEHNR and CDR2 FQNEAQ. Every donor was a healthy Caucasian. Three pairs of female monozygotic twins, all aged roughly 18 to 30 years, made up the twin cohort. RNA for TCR libraries was isolated from peripheral blood mononuclear cells. The record originates from a study of identical twins (dated by TCRdb to the mid-2010s). Broadly, across the study: The study deep-sequenced TCR alpha and beta repertoires from monozygotic twins, unrelated adults of various ages and cord blood to test whether fetal clonotypes persist. To rule out contamination, the twin experiments were replicated at different times with different library preparation protocols. On the study overall, not on this receptor specifically: Zero-insertion analyses could be partly confounded by invariant T cells such as MAIT and iNKT, though diverse VJ usage argued against such confounding for most clonotypes. In monozygotic twins, out-of-frame TCR alpha sharing was systematically underestimated by recombination models, although the models agreed with sharing between unrelated individuals. Conclusions relied on cross-sectional statistical analysis, since the same donors could not be followed over many years. Fewer insertions were carried by abundant cord blood beta clonotypes; a weaker similar trend was observed in young adult naive repertoires, while no such trend was observed in memory repertoires. Excess twin sharing in beta out-of-frame sequences was weaker because fewer shared sequences lowered the signal-to-noise ratio. Out-of-frame TCR alpha sequences shared between twins showed an excess of low generation-probability sequences compared with coincidental sharing between unrelated individuals.

The sample was also linked to a second study, of yellow fever vaccine responses in identical twins. From the second report: The authors reported that the T cell response to vaccination in identical twins appeared partly convergent and partly personalized. Focusing on identical twins, the study followed the T cell clones that responded to the vaccine, and did so with precision.

Recombination joined TRBV7-9 with TRBJ2-7; matching of 6 bases hints at TRBD1 as the D gene. The source material was PBMCs. The receptor comes from a woman aged 18-29 years in good health. The CDR3 region has the sequence CASSARDTYEQYF. In nucleotides, the sequence is TGTGCCAGCAGCGCCCGGGACACCTACGAGCAGTACTTC.